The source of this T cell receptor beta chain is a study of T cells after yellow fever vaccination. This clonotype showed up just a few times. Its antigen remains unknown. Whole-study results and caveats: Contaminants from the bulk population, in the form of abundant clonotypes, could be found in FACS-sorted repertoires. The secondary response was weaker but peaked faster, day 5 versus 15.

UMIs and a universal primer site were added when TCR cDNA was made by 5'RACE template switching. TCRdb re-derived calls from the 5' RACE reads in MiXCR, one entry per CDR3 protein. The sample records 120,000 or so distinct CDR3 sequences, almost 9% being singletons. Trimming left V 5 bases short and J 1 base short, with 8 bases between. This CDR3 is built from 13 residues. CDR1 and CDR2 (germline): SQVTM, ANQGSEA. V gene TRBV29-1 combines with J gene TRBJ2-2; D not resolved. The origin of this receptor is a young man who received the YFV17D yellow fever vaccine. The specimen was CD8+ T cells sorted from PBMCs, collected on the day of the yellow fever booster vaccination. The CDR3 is CSVKDGNTGELFF. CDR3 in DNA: TGCAGCGTTAAGGATGGGAACACCGGGGAGCTGTTTTTT.